The 26 T cell receptor beta chains listed next were all sequenced from one sample in a study of T cell responses to AZD1222 COVID-19 vaccine. Using immunoSEQ multiplex PCR, the repertoire was profiled, and TCRdb retains in-frame clones only, with some absent. Of around 67,000 clones listed, around 83% are singletons. Sequenced material: peripheral blood, taken on day 0 of AZD1222 vaccination. These TCRs come from an adult in good health.

The chain uses TRBV6-5 and TRBJ2-7, with 9 bases identical to TRBD1. Germline CDR1 and CDR2: MNHEY and SVGAGI. J was trimmed by 5 bases and V by 6 bases; bases with no gene match: 8. The CDR3 length is 14 residues. The CDR3 loop reads CASRTRDRANEQYF. CDR3 DNA: TGTGCCAGCAGGACCCGGGACAGGGCCAACGAGCAGTACTTC.

This clone appeared a single time. CDR3 DNA sequence: TGTGCCAGCAGCCAAGAGGTTCGCATGGCTGGGGCCAACGTCCTGACTTTC. Translation gives CASSQEVRMAGANVLTF. This rearrangement joins TRBV3-1 (or the pseudogene TRBV3-2) to TRBJ2-6; D is ambiguous. Germline V CDR1 and CDR2: LGHDT, YNNKEL (reference sequence). The CDR3 spans 17 residues. Trimming removed 0 bases from V and 2 bases from J, with 11 bases in between.

Notes on this clone: Other DNA sequences of this sample code for an identical CDR3. This CDR3 reads CASRQGPHTEAFF. The CDR3 DNA follows: TGTGCCAGCAGACAGGGGCCCCACACTGAAGCTTTCTTT. This chain uses TRBV6-5 with TRBJ1-1; 7 nucleotides line up with TRBD1. The CDR3 is 13 residues long. Germline CDR1 MNHEY, CDR2 SVGAGI. The ends lost 6 bases at V and 3 bases at J; junction bases unmatched: 4.

The table lists this clone with a count of one. The chain is built from TRBV19 and TRBJ2-7; 7 bases align to TRBD1. Germline values: CDR1 LNHDA, CDR2 SQIVND (reference sequence). With 3 bases clipped from V and 6 bases from J, the junction kept 8 bases outside the gene matches. The CDR3 is 14 amino acids. The chain's CDR3 is CASSIDRAAGEQYF. The DNA of the CDR3 is TGTGCCAGTAGTATCGACAGGGCCGCCGGCGAGCAGTACTTC.

The chain joins TRBV10-3 to TRBJ1-1; 8 bases match TRBD1. J gave up 5 bases and V 6 bases, and 11 bases lay outside the gene matches. The CDR3 spans 15 residues. Germline loops: CDR1 ENHRY, CDR2 SYGVKD. The CDR3 loop is CAIRIGQGVETEAFF. Written as DNA, the CDR3 is TGTGCCATCAGAATAGGACAGGGTGTGGAAACTGAAGCTTTCTTT.

V and J are TRBV2 and TRBJ2-2; 7 nucleotides line up with TRBD2. J gave up 6 bases and V 4 bases, and 8 bases lay outside the gene matches. Per germline, CDR1 SNHLY and CDR2 FYNNEI. The CDR3 contains 15 residues. CDR3 in amino acids: CASSVRTSSAGELFF. The CDR3 region has the DNA TGTGCCAGCAGTGTTCGGACTAGTTCGGCCGGGGAGCTGTTTTTT.

In its sample, this clone was seen once. The CDR3 DNA reads as TGTGCCAGCAGCTATGGGACAGCCGGTGGCTACACCTTC. Translating gives CASSYGTAGGYTF. The rearrangement uses TRBV7-2 and TRBJ1-2; 7 bases align to TRBD1. Germline CDR1 reads SGHTA; CDR2 reads FQGNSA. This CDR3 spans 13 amino acids. J was trimmed by 7 bases and V by 4 bases; bases with no gene match: 6.

The chain is built from TRBV5-6 and TRBJ2-7, with unresolved D. Germline CDR1 is SGHDT and CDR2 is YYEEEE. The CDR3 contains 13 residues. Trimming removed 4 bases at V and 3 bases at J, with 11 bases between. The CDR3 bases are TGTGCCAGCAGCCCCCTAAACAGCTACGAGCAGTACTTC. It yields the protein CASSPLNSYEQYF.

The chain combines TRBV9 with TRBJ2-1; 8 bases match TRBD1. Germline V gene sequence: CDR1 SGDLS, CDR2 YYNGEE. The CDR3 is made up of 14 amino acids. The V segment lost 1 base and the J segment 5 bases; nucleotides outside the gene matches: 2. The CDR3 spells CASSVMGQDNEQFF. CDR3 DNA sequence: TGTGCCAGCAGCGTAATGGGACAGGACAATGAGCAGTTCTTC.

The chain combines TRBV19 with TRBJ1-5; tentative D call: TRBD1 (5 bases). V shed 9 bases and J shed 7 bases, with 19 bases lying between them. This CDR3 contains 14 residues. The germline V gene encodes CDR1 LNHDA and CDR2 SQIVND (reference sequence). CDR3 in amino acids: CASQLRGGEQPQHF. For the CDR3, the DNA is TGTGCCAGCCAACTACGGGGGGGTGAGCAGCCCCAGCATTTT. Filled out from reference TRBV19 and TRBJ1-5, the complete variable domain reads DGGITQSPKYLFRKEGQNVTLSCEQNLNHDAMYWYRQDPGQGLRLIYYSQIVNDFQKGDIAEGYSVSREKKESFPLTVTSAQKNPTAFYLCASQLRGGEQPQHFGDGTRLSIL.

This clone has only one observation. The genes are TRBV2 and TRBJ2-7, with a tentative D call TRBD1 (6 bases). Deletions cut 7 bases from V and 2 bases from J, with 15 bases between. CDR3 length: 14 residues. The germline gives CDR1 SNHLY, CDR2 FYNNEI. As DNA, the CDR3 is TGTGCCAGCAAATGGACAGAGGGGACCTACGAGCAGTACTTC. The encoded protein is CASKWTEGTYEQYF.

This clone was recorded a few times. J is TRBJ2-6 and V is TRBV5-1; TRBD1 aligns across 11 bases. The CDR3 consists of 18 residues. The germline gives CDR1 SGHRS, CDR2 YFSETQ. With 1 base clipped from V and 0 bases from J, the junction kept 3 bases outside the gene matches. CDR3 amino acids: CASSLPGQGGSGANVLTF. Written as DNA, the CDR3 is TGCGCCAGCAGCTTGCCGGGACAGGGGGGCTCTGGGGCCAACGTCCTGACTTTC.

The sample holds a few counts of this clone. This chain uses TRBV7-2 with TRBJ2-5; 9 bases agree with TRBD2. The length of the CDR3 is 16 residues. V lost 1 base and J lost 4; bases outside the gene matches: 7. Germline V gene sequence: CDR1 SGHTA, CDR2 FQGNSA. The CDR3 DNA follows: TGTGCCAGCAGCTTAGATCCAGCGGGGGGAACAGAGACCCAGTACTTC. It is translated as CASSLDPAGGTETQYF.

This clone has only one observation. The rearrangement joins TRBV7-2 to TRBJ2-7; unclear D gene. The CDR3 is 14 amino acids. Germline-derived CDR1 and CDR2 are SGHTA and FQGNSA. Trimming removed 0 bases at V and 7 bases at J, with 13 bases between. This CDR3 reads CASSLASYKEEQYF. In DNA, the CDR3 is TGTGCCAGCAGCTTAGCGTCTTATAAGGAAGAGCAGTACTTC.

The genes are TRBV7-9 and TRBJ1-5; the D gene is possibly TRBD1 (6 bases). Germline loops: CDR1 SEHNR, CDR2 FQNEAQ (reference sequence). Deletions cut 6 bases from V and 6 bases from J, with 9 bases between. The CDR3 sequence is 12 residues long. This CDR3 is CASSWDTQPQHF. DNA of the CDR3: TGTGCCAGCAGTTGGGACACTCAGCCCCAGCATTTT.

The rearrangement links TRBV18 to TRBJ1-2, with D unclear. CDR3 length equals 13 residues. Trimming took off 0 bases at V and 0 bases at J, with 2 bases between the two ends. Germline CDR1 KGHSH, CDR2 LQKENI. DNA for the CDR3: TGTGCCAGCTCACCACCCACTAACTATGGCTACACCTTC. This sequence encodes CASSPPTNYGYTF.

The rearrangement uses TRBV5-8 and TRBJ1-5; D unresolved. The CDR3 extends over 14 amino acids. Deletions cut 4 bases from V and 1 base from J, with 9 bases between. Looked up from germline, CDR1 is SGHTS and CDR2 is YDEGEE. DNA of the CDR3: TGTGCCAGCAGCGCGATGGGGAGCAATCAGCCCCAGCATTTT. As protein: CASSAMGSNQPQHF.

J is TRBJ2-3 and V is TRBV6-5; D ambiguous. V shed 8 bases and J shed 0 bases, with 15 bases lying between them. The CDR3 spans 15 residues. Germline V CDR1 and CDR2: MNHEY, SVGAGI. The CDR3 DNA reads TGTGCCAGCCCCGTCAAAGTCCCTAGCACAGATACGCAGTATTTT. It is translated as CASPVKVPSTDTQYF.

This clone is a singleton in its sample. V usage is TRBV19 and J usage is TRBJ1-5; 8 bases map to TRBD1. Germline V gives CDR1 LNHDA, CDR2 SQIVND (reference sequence). The CDR3 runs to 12 residues. J gave up 5 bases and V 7 bases, and 1 base lay outside the gene matches. The CDR3 nucleotides read TGTGCCAGTACGGACAGGGATCAGCCCCAGCATTTT. It codes for CASTDRDQPQHF.

This sequence joins TRBV10-3 and TRBJ1-3, with unresolved D. V lost 2 bases to trimming and J lost 0 bases, with 14 bases between them. Germline V gene data show CDR1 as ENHRY and CDR2 as SYGVKD. The CDR3 contains 17 residues. The CDR3 DNA follows: TGTGCCATCAGTGAGATGGGCAGCAGCTTCTCTGGAAACACCATATATTTT. Amino acid sequence: CAISEMGSSFSGNTIYF.

J is TRBJ2-7 and V is TRBV15; D gene uncertain. From germline, CDR1 is LNHNV and CDR2 YYDKDF (reference sequence). The CDR3 sequence is 11 residues long. V was clipped by 0 bases and J by 6 bases, with 3 bases between them. The CDR3 bases are TGTGCCACCAGCAGAGATCTCGAGCAGTACTTC. Its translation: CATSRDLEQYF.

The chain recombines TRBV5-1 with TRBJ2-1, with D perhaps TRBD1 (8 bases). V was trimmed by 5 bases and J by 8 bases, leaving 20 bases between them. This CDR3 comprises 15 residues. CDR1 is SGHRS, CDR2 YFSETQ, per germline. CDR3 amino acids: CASRTGQGGVDEQFF. CDR3 nucleotide sequence: TGCGCCAGCAGAACTGGACAGGGAGGGGTCGATGAGCAGTTCTTC.

The chain combines TRBV7-9 with TRBJ1-1; TRBD1 is a possible D gene (5 bases). Germline V lookup: CDR1 SEHNR, CDR2 FQNEAQ (reference sequence). V shed 1 base and J shed 10 bases, with 13 bases lying between them. This CDR3 region has 13 residues. The CDR3 here is CASSLVGSGGAFF. For the CDR3, the DNA is TGTGCCAGCAGCTTAGTGGGTTCCGGGGGAGCTTTCTTT.

This chain uses TRBV12-5 with TRBJ1-1; 8 bases map to TRBD1. Germline V gene lookup returns CDR1 LGHNT and CDR2 FRNRAP. This CDR3 is built from 15 residues. The V gene end was trimmed by 5 bases and the J gene end by 0 bases; junction bases not matched to a gene: 5. CDR3 DNA sequence: TGTGCTAGTGGTCTGACAGGGGCTCTGAACACTGAAGCTTTCTTT. Its protein product is CASGLTGALNTEAFF.

The V call is TRBV10-3, the J call TRBJ1-1; unclear D gene. The CDR3 sequence is 15 residues long. The V gene lost 0 bases and the J gene lost 0 bases, with 8 bases spanning the gap. In germline, CDR1 is ENHRY, CDR2 SYGVKD. The CDR3 sequence is CAISESKVLNTEAFF. CDR3 nucleotides: TGTGCCATCAGTGAGTCGAAGGTTTTGAACACTGAAGCTTTCTTT.

V and J are TRBV29-1 and TRBJ1-1; a weak D match, TRBD1 (5 bases). Germline V CDR1 and CDR2: SQVTM, ANQGSEA. Trimming pared 0 bases from V and 1 base from J, leaving 6 bases between. CDR3 length equals 13 residues. The CDR3 DNA reads TGCAGCGTTGAAGAAGGGACGAACACTGAAGCTTTCTTT. Translation gives CSVEEGTNTEAFF.